The sequence of this T cell receptor (beta chain) was determined in a study of tumor-infiltrating lymphocytes in primary liver carcinoma. Background on the study: The patient group consisted of men and women aged 30 to 69 years.

This clonotype came up once. Its antigen is unidentified. Possible read error: a much larger clone is one base away. Notes on the study in general: Compared with tumor region pairs, tumor-adjacent and tumor-blood pairs overlapped less.

The CDR3 length is 14 residues. CDR1 MDHEN and CDR2 SYDVKM come from the germline V gene. Trimming pared 7 bases from V and 5 bases from J, leaving 18 bases between. TCR beta cDNA was made from roughly 450 ng total RNA with a constant-region primer. ARM-PCR was slightly modified, and three nested multiplex PCR rounds with it gave rise to the TCR beta libraries. A C-beta reverse primer and TRBV1-TRBV30 forward primers served in each of the first two PCR rounds, at about 10 cycles apiece. Using its own MiXCR run on the multiplex PCR reads, TCRdb lists one record per CDR3 protein. The data show 250,000 to 400,000 distinct CDR3 sequences, roughly two thirds seen once. Germline DNA was also extracted, while the blood RNA originated from unsorted whole blood. It was before surgery that about 3.9 milliliters of peripheral blood were collected.

This chain links TRBV28 with TRBJ2-7; D is perhaps TRBD1 (8 bases). Sequencing input: peripheral blood. This sequence originates from a man in his forties with primary liver carcinoma and hepatitis B virus infection. The CDR3 here is CASIPRTGTNEQYF. CDR3 nucleotide sequence: TGTGCCAGCATTCCCCGGACAGGGACTAACGAGCAGTACTTC. Based on the CDR3 plus reference TRBV28 and TRBJ2-7, the full variable domain is DVKVTQSSRYLVKRTGEKVFLECVQDMDHENMFWYRQDPGLGLRLIYFSYDVKMKEKGDIPEGYSVSREKKERFSLILESASTNQTSMYLCASIPRTGTNEQYFGPGTRLTVT.